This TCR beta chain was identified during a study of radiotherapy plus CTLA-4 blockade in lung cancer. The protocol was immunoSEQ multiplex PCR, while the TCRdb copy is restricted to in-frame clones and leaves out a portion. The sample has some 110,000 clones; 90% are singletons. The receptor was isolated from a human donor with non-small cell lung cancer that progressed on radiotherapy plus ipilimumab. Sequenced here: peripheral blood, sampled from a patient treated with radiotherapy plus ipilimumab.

This CDR3 is CASSRTGINEKLFF. CDR3 nucleotides: TGTGCCAGCAGCCGGACAGGGATTAATGAAAAACTGTTTTTT. The chain combines TRBV27 with TRBJ1-4; 8 bases align to TRBD1. The CDR3 has 14 amino acids. Germline V gene data show CDR1 as MNHEY and CDR2 as SMNVEV (reference sequence). V lost 6 bases to trimming and J lost 4 bases; unmatched junction nucleotides: 4.